This T cell receptor beta chain appears in the sequencing data of a study of cytomegalovirus exposure and HLA in healthy donors. The PCR ran on 60 Vbeta and 13 Jbeta primers. Repertoires were generated with immunoSEQ multiplex PCR, while TCRdb's copy carries only in-frame clones and drops some. The sample lists about 140,000 clones, approximately 80% seen once, with 2% to 3% in the top ten. V lost 5 bases to trimming and J lost 3 bases; unmatched junction nucleotides: 5. Germline-derived CDR1 and CDR2 are SNHLY and FYNNEI. The CDR3 is 15 amino acids. About this clone: Other DNA sequences in this sample translate to the same CDR3.

The chain couples TRBV2 to TRBJ1-5; 9 bases match TRBD1. Source material: PBMCs. The TCR comes from a man aged 45-65 years in good health and CMV-seronegative. The CDR3 reads CASSSGTGNNQPQHF. CDR3 nucleotides: TGTGCCAGCAGTTCCGGGACAGGGAACAATCAGCCCCAGCATTTT.